Listed below are T cell receptor beta chains from one sample, sequenced in a study of T cells after yellow fever vaccination. MiXCR was run by TCRdb on the 5' RACE reads, yielding one entry per CDR3 protein. The sample yields 150,000 to 200,000 distinct CDR3 sequences, approximately 10% seen once. The material was CD8+ T cells sorted from PBMCs, obtained 15 days after the yellow fever booster vaccination. The receptors shown here come from a man between 18 and 35 years old who received the YFV17D yellow fever vaccine. CDR3s leave out the opening cysteine and the closing phenylalanine or tryptophan. The D gene is left open where the match is weak.

TRBV5-4	.	TRBJ2-3	ASSWSRGAAQY
TRBV11-2	.	TRBJ2-7	ASSGPNYEQY
TRBV2	.	TRBJ2-1	ASSERVSSYNEQF
TRBV7-9	.	TRBJ1-4	ASSSFGGTRDEKLF
TRBV27	TRBD2	TRBJ2-5	ASSPEVGGETQY
TRBV19	.	TRBJ2-1	ASIGGTPNNEQF
TRBV5-4	.	TRBJ2-7	ASSWGGGDEQY
TRBV5-4	.	TRBJ2-1	ASSARTEQF
TRBV7-2	.	TRBJ2-5	ASSLVWESGETQY
TRBV3-1	.	TRBJ1-4	ASSQVGSATNEKLF
TRBV7-9	TRBD1	TRBJ2-7	ASSAGTGDYEQY